The clone carrying this T cell receptor (beta chain) was counted between two and nine times. The sample comes from a study of T-cell reconstitution after alpha-beta-depleted transplantation in children. CDR1 SGHTA and CDR2 FQGNSA come from the germline V gene. The trim removed 5 bases at V and 6 bases at J, leaving 10 bases unmatched. The CDR3 has 14 residues. The library targeted TCRbeta and was prepared with unique molecular identifiers. Each CDR3 protein gets one entry after TCRdb re-called the PCR reads with MiXCR. The sample lists fewer than 450,000 distinct CDR3 sequences; 15% to 20% were seen once.

This material consisted of PBMCs, mostly from graft donor cells, taken 360 days after TCRalphabeta/CD19-depleted stem cell transplant. This sequence was found in a male patient aged 2-9 years who had a stem cell transplant for acute lymphoblastic leukemia, so the T cells may come from the graft donor. J is TRBJ2-7 and V is TRBV7-2; 7 nucleotides match TRBD2. The CDR3 nucleotides are TGTGCCAGCAGCCTCTTTGCGGGAGAGCTCGAGCAGTACTTC. Its translation is CASSLFAGELEQYF.